The T cell receptor beta chain described here comes from a study of T cell responses to AZD1222 COVID-19 vaccine. General observations from the study: At baseline, seropositivity was found in only 5 to 7 AZD1222 recipients.

The V segment lost 6 bases and the J segment 2 bases; nucleotides outside the gene matches: 17. This CDR3 region has 18 residues. Germline values: CDR1 SGHVT, CDR2 SQSDAQ. Produced via immunoSEQ multiplex PCR; TCRdb's table is partial and in-frame only. The sample has 150,000 to 160,000 clones, about 87% seen once. Of note for this clone: What it binds is not known.

The rearrangement links TRBV7-4 to TRBJ2-7; 9 bases fit TRBD1. The TCR comes from an adult in good health. The specimen was peripheral blood, collected on day 0 of AZD1222 vaccination. DNA for the CDR3: TGTGCCAGCAGTTTATTATTTATAGGGGACAGGGATGCCTACGAGCAGTACTTC. Translation: CASSLLFIGDRDAYEQYF.